The rows below give T cell receptor beta chains drawn from one sample of a study of T cell changes during pregnancy in multiple sclerosis. Some clones are missing from TCRdb's copy, which holds only in-frame ones; the method was immunoSEQ multiplex PCR. The sample yields tens of thousands of clones, almost 95% seen once. Here the sequenced sample was peripheral blood, taken after pregnancy. Every receptor here comes from a female donor with multiple sclerosis, enrolled in a pregnancy study. Both conserved end residues are part of each CDR3. D genes are given only for firm matches. Clone size is not always given. Where it is, it says once, few, many or a class for expanded clones.

>TRBD1|TRBV6-6|-|TRBJ1-2
CASSQTGSAYGYTF
TGTGCCAGCAGTCAGACAGGGTCTGCTTATGGCTACACCTTC
>-|TRBV6-5|-|TRBJ2-1
CASSYEGWGEKQFF
TGTGCCAGCAGTTACGAGGGCTGGGGGGAAAAGCAGTTCTTC
>-|TRBV9|-|TRBJ1-5
CASSVDHSNQPQHF
TGTGCCAGCAGCGTAGATCATAGCAATCAGCCCCAGCATTTT
>-|TRBV7-3|once|TRBJ2-1
CASSSKPQVNEQFF
TGTGCCAGCAGCTCTAAACCCCAGGTCAATGAGCAGTTCTTC
>TRBD2|TRBV6-4|-|TRBJ2-2
CASTLVAGVNTGELFF
TGTGCCAGCACTTTGGTAGCGGGGGTCAACACCGGGGAGCTGTTTTTT
>-|TRBV19|-|TRBJ1-5
CASSIGGAGRQPQHF
TGTGCCAGTAGTATCGGGGGAGCTGGTCGTCAGCCCCAGCATTTT
>-|TRBV2|-|TRBJ1-1
CASSERVGNTEAFF
TGTGCCAGCAGTGAACGGGTCGGGAACACTGAAGCTTTCTTT
>-|TRBV30|-|TRBJ1-1
CAWSLGGKAEAFF
TGTGCCTGGAGTCTAGGGGGTAAAGCTGAAGCTTTCTTT
>TRBD1|TRBV5-1|-|TRBJ1-1
CASSFDRGATEAFF
TGCGCCAGCAGCTTCGACAGGGGCGCGACTGAAGCTTTCTTT
>-|TRBV9|-|TRBJ2-3
CASSVANLGGTDTQYF
TGTGCCAGCAGCGTAGCCAATTTAGGGGGCACAGATACGCAGTATTTT
>TRBD2|TRBV5-1|-|TRBJ2-1
CASSPASGTSGGPNEQFF
TGCGCCAGCAGCCCTGCAAGTGGGACTAGCGGGGGGCCCAATGAGCAGTTCTTC
>-|TRBV5-1|-|TRBJ1-1
CASSSGAPNTEAFF
TGCGCCAGCAGCTCGGGAGCCCCCAACACTGAAGCTTTCTTT
>-|TRBV18|-|TRBJ1-1
CATSGGLNTEAFF
TGTGCCACCTCGGGAGGACTGAACACTGAAGCTTTCTTT
>TRBD1|TRBV19|few|TRBJ1-6
CASKEPGQESSPLHF
TGTGCCAGTAAAGAGCCGGGACAGGAGTCATCACCCCTCCACTTT
>-|TRBV10-3|-|TRBJ1-2
CAISVNRDGYTF
TGTGCCATCAGTGTTAACAGGGACGGCTACACCTTC
>TRBD1|TRBV7-2|once|TRBJ2-7
CASSFETGAYEQYF
TGTGCCAGCAGCTTCGAGACAGGGGCCTACGAGCAGTACTTC
>TRBD2|TRBV6-5|-|TRBJ2-7
CASRTAGGLYEQYF
TGTGCCAGCAGGACAGCGGGGGGTCTCTACGAGCAGTACTTC
>-|TRBV5-1|once|TRBJ2-7
CASSLDGVRRREQYF
TGCGCCAGCAGCTTGGACGGGGTGCGGCGCCGCGAGCAGTACTTC
>TRBD1|TRBV19|-|TRBJ1-2
CASSIGTGLHYGYTF
TGTGCCAGTAGTATCGGGACAGGGCTCCACTATGGCTACACCTTC
>-|TRBV7-2|-|TRBJ2-5
CASSRQPPTLPETQYF
TGTGCCAGCAGCCGACAACCCCCGACGTTGCCGGAGACCCAGTACTTC